The entry below describes one TCR beta chain. Its antigen is as yet unknown. Each donor was a healthy Caucasian. The sample comes from a study of identical twins. Findings and caveats of the study: Abundant cord blood beta clonotypes carried fewer insertions; memory repertoires showed none. Monozygotic twins shared more out-of-frame TCR alpha than recombination models predicted.

Each CDR3 protein gets one entry after TCRdb re-called the 5' RACE reads with MiXCR. The sample shows a few hundred thousand distinct CDR3 sequences, around 9.6% of them seen only once. The V gene's germline CDR1 is SEHNR and CDR2 FQNEAQ (reference sequence). The CDR3 runs to 15 residues. V gave up 4 bases and J gave up 0 bases; unmatched junction bases: 6. These data were also filed under a second study, of yellow fever vaccine responses in identical twins.

This receptor was obtained from a woman aged 18-29 years in good health. The chain has TRBV7-9 and TRBJ2-7; 7 nucleotides align to TRBD1. Sequencing was carried out using PBMCs. The chain's CDR3 is CASSSTGKGSYEQYF. The CDR3 bases are TGTGCCAGCAGCTCGACAGGGAAGGGCTCCTACGAGCAGTACTTC.